This T cell receptor (beta chain) was retrieved from a study of cytomegalovirus exposure and HLA in healthy donors. Overall study context: Researchers previously reported finding 90 million to 120 million unique TCR beta sequences from about 179 million T cells. Study-level findings and limits: In vitro assays verified that a few CMV-associated chains recognized CMV antigens specifically. Later analysis associated a missense DCLRE1C variant with TCR beta V- and J-gene trimming.

Vbeta (60) and Jbeta (13) primers were used in the PCR. The assay was immunoSEQ multiplex PCR, and TCRdb's table has in-frame clones only and misses some. The sample has about 110,000 clones; approximately 80% are singletons. V gave up 7 bases and J gave up 4 bases, with 16 bases separating them. Germline V CDR1 and CDR2: SGHTA, FQGNSA. The CDR3 is 14 amino acids. A note on this clone: Antigen unknown.

The rearrangement links TRBV7-2 to TRBJ1-2; possibly TRBD1 for D (6 bases). Sequenced input: PBMCs. The TCR comes from a man between 60 and 75 years old in good health and CMV-seronegative. In nucleotides, the CDR3 is TGTGCCAGCACCTTCCAGGGGTATAGCTATGGCTACACCTTC. Translation: CASTFQGYSYGYTF.